This T cell receptor beta chain comes out of a study of yellow fever vaccine responses in identical twins. The study, taken as a whole, reports: The T cell response to vaccination in identical twins was reportedly partly convergent and partly personalized.

TCRdb independently ran MiXCR on the RT-PCR reads; one entry per CDR3 protein. Of 5,700 or so distinct CDR3 sequences in the sample, about three quarters were seen once. With respect to this clonotype: Its antigen is undetermined.

The sequenced sample was T cells from blood (PBMCs), unsorted or a sorted subset (not recorded which), obtained before or after yellow fever vaccination (not recorded which). This TCR was recovered from a woman in her late teens or twenties who received the yellow fever vaccine.

CDR3 protein: CASSFRYEQYF. CDR3 DNA: TGTGCCAGCAGTTTTAGGTACGAGCAGTACTTC. This chain joins TRBV28 and TRBJ2-7; D uncertain. This CDR3 is built from 11 residues. Germline assignment: CDR1 MDHEN and CDR2 SYDVKM. The germline V and J ends were trimmed by 3 bases and 4 bases, with 4 bases remaining between them.